This T cell receptor (beta chain) was captured by sequencing in a study of vaccination and CD4 T cells after COVID-19. About the research overall: Convalescent donors were composed of six males and four females, of whom two were Hispanic. The post-COVID samples were taken a median approximately 3.5 months after diagnosis, anywhere from 35 to 161.

Researchers used the Oncomine TCR Beta short-read assay to sequence DNA from cultured CD4+ T cells. A single record per CDR3 protein comes from TCRdb applying MiXCR to the PCR reads. Here the sample spans about 20,000 distinct CDR3 sequences, about 50% being singletons. Treatment in this sample: roughly 10-day PBMC culture with coronavirus spike peptide pools or control peptides (ViraFEST assay). Replacement of half the medium with fresh IL-2 medium took place on days 3 and 7. Study-wide results and limits: SARS-CoV-2-reactive clonotypes rose nonsignificantly, with the median going from about 20 to 38.

This clonotype showed up just once. Antigen specificity is unknown. Germline values: CDR1 SGHNT, CDR2 YYREEE (reference sequence). Trimming removed 4 bases from V and 10 bases from J; junction bases left unmatched: 11. This CDR3 is built from 15 residues. This TCR was recovered from a human donor who had recovered from COVID-19. The chain is built from TRBV5-4 and TRBJ1-1; 12 nucleotides line up with TRBD1. The sample comprised CD4+ T cells from blood, cultured in vitro. This CDR3 reads CASSLDMGQGALAFF. The CDR3 DNA is TGTGCCAGCAGCCTCGACATGGGACAGGGGGCTTTAGCTTTCTTT.